This T cell receptor beta chain was found in a study of OX40 agonist ivuxolimab in advanced cancers. The protocol was immunoSEQ multiplex PCR, while the TCRdb copy is restricted to in-frame clones and leaves out a portion. The data show roughly 80,000 clones, about 86% seen once. Germline trimming cut 3 bases from V and 5 bases from J; bases unmatched to any gene: 10. The CDR3 length is 16 residues. In germline, CDR1 is SGHRS, CDR2 YFSETQ. This sample comprised CD4+ or CD8+ T cells sorted from blood, obtained in a trial of the OX40 agonist ivuxolimab. This TCR was sampled from an adult with an advanced solid tumor such as melanoma, head and neck, liver or kidney cancer. The V and J genes are TRBV5-1 and TRBJ1-2; 10 nucleotides line up with TRBD1. CDR3 sequence (DNA): TGCGCCAGCAGCTGGGGACAGGGGACTTTGTGGTATGGCTACACCTTC. The encoded protein is CASSWGQGTLWYGYTF.